A selection of T cell receptor beta chains follows, all from one sample in a study of blood T cell repertoires in COVID-19. The method was immunoSEQ multiplex PCR; TCRdb's version includes in-frame clones alone and lacks a portion of them. The table shows fewer than 650,000 clones, with about 89% occurring only once. The specimen was peripheral blood. All receptors come from a woman between 50 and 59 years old with COVID-19, enrolled during active disease. Both conserved end residues are part of each CDR3. D genes are given only for firm matches. Size values are once, few and many counts, or a class for expanded clones, and some rows have none.

j_call | d_call | v_call | clone_size | cdr3_aa | cdr3_nt
TRBJ2-7 | . | TRBV10-1 | few | CASSESWWRSDEQYF | TGCGCCAGCAGTGAGTCGTGGTGGCGTAGCGACGAGCAGTACTTC
TRBJ2-3 | . | TRBV10-3 | . | CAISAGSRSDTQYF | TGTGCCATCAGTGCGGGGAGCCGCAGCGATACGCAGTATTTT
TRBJ2-3 | TRBD2 | TRBV19 | . | CASSKLGLAATDTQYF | TGTGCCAGTAGTAAACTCGGACTAGCGGCCACAGATACGCAGTATTTT
TRBJ2-3 | TRBD2 | TRBV3-1/TRBV3-2 | . | CASSPPQRGGGTDTQYF | TGTGCCAGCAGCCCGCCACAGCGGGGGGGTGGCACAGATACGCAGTATTTT
TRBJ2-1 | . | TRBV19 | . | CASSRQVTYNEQFF | TGTGCCAGTAGTCGACAGGTTACCTACAATGAGCAGTTCTTC
TRBJ2-1 | TRBD2 | TRBV6-5 | . | CASSLSGGAVYEQFF | TGTGCCAGCAGTTTGAGCGGGGGGGCAGTCTATGAGCAGTTCTTC
TRBJ1-5 | . | TRBV4-1 | few | CASSQEEQGYNQPQHF | TGCGCCAGCAGCCAAGAAGAACAGGGCTACAATCAGCCCCAGCATTTT
TRBJ2-1 | TRBD1 | TRBV5-1 | . | CASQGDGYNEQFF | TGCGCCAGCCAGGGGGACGGTTACAATGAGCAGTTCTTC
TRBJ1-6 | . | TRBV9 | . | CASSVGGGGSLAPLHF | TGTGCCAGCAGCGTAGGTGGCGGTGGGAGTCTGGCACCCCTCCACTTT
TRBJ2-2 | TRBD1 | TRBV5-1 | . | CASSEQGSDTGELFF | TGCGCCAGCAGCGAACAGGGGTCGGACACCGGGGAGCTGTTTTTT
TRBJ1-6 | TRBD1 | TRBV11-2 | . | CASSPNAGTGSSPLHF | TGTGCCAGCAGCCCAAATGCCGGGACAGGCTCCTCACCCCTCCACTTT
TRBJ1-1 | TRBD1 | TRBV11-3 | . | CASRRDRGNTEAFF | TGTGCCAGCAGACGCGACAGGGGAAACACTGAAGCTTTCTTT
TRBJ2-3 | TRBD1 | TRBV27 | . | CASSQGTGGITDTQYF | TGTGCCAGCAGTCAAGGGACAGGGGGGATCACAGATACGCAGTATTTT
TRBJ2-5 | . | TRBV30 | . | CAWSPGIQETQYF | TGTGCCTGGAGTCCCGGGATCCAAGAGACCCAGTACTTC
TRBJ1-6 | . | TRBV6-6 | few | CASSYEGVSPLHF | TGTGCCAGCAGTTACGAGGGTGTGTCACCCCTCCACTTT
TRBJ1-1 | . | TRBV11-1 | . | CASSLVRNTEAFF | TGTGCCAGCAGCTTAGTGCGAAACACTGAAGCTTTCTTT
TRBJ1-2 | . | TRBV18 | . | CASSPDSYGYTF | TGTGCCAGCTCGCCGGACAGCTATGGCTACACCTTC
TRBJ2-3 | TRBD1 | TRBV7-6 | . | CASSLELPGQGTDTQYF | TGTGCCAGCAGCTTAGAGCTTCCGGGACAGGGTACAGATACGCAGTATTTT
TRBJ1-6 | TRBD1 | TRBV28 | . | CASSSPGQTVTYNSPLHF | TGTGCCAGCAGTTCCCCGGGACAGACGGTCACCTATAATTCACCCCTCCACTTT
TRBJ2-3 | TRBD2 | TRBV6-1 | . | CASSEVAGGRGGPPDTQYF | TGTGCCAGCAGTGAAGTAGCGGGGGGCAGGGGGGGCCCCCCAGATACGCAGTATTTT
TRBJ2-7 | TRBD1 | TRBV14 | . | CASSRGQGSYEQYF | TGTGCCAGCAGCCGCGGACAGGGGTCGTACGAGCAGTACTTC
TRBJ1-2 | . | TRBV5-1 | . | CASSLGVRPLYGYTF | TGCGCCAGCAGCTTGGGGGTCAGGCCGCTCTATGGCTACACCTTC
TRBJ2-3 | TRBD2 | TRBV3-1/TRBV3-2 | . | CASNSRGGVTSVAF | TGTGCCAGCAACTCGCGGGGGGGCGTGACATCGGTAGCCTTT
TRBJ2-3 | TRBD1 | TRBV2 | . | CASRARTGGLDTQYF | TGTGCCAGCAGGGCCCGGACAGGGGGCCTGGATACGCAGTATTTT
TRBJ1-6 | . | TRBV30 | . | CAWSVRGFYNSPLHF | TGTGCCTGGAGTGTACGAGGTTTCTATAATTCACCCCTCCACTTT
TRBJ1-1 | . | TRBV13 | . | CASSSSFLAGFEAFF | TGTGCCAGCAGCTCCTCCTTTTTGGCGGGGTTTGAAGCTTTCTTT
TRBJ2-3 | . | TRBV9 | . | CASSAWTIPTSTDTQYF | TGTGCCAGCAGCGCGTGGACTATCCCCACCTCCACAGATACGCAGTATTTT
TRBJ1-2 | TRBD1 | TRBV18 | . | CASSSDRAGGYTF | TGTGCCAGCTCGTCTGACAGGGCCGGGGGCTACACCTTC
TRBJ1-1 | . | TRBV21-1 | . | CASSPRSGIEAFF | TGTGCCAGCAGCCCTAGATCGGGGATTGAAGCTTTCTTT
TRBJ1-2 | TRBD1 | TRBV4-1 | . | CASYNPGGGNYGYTF | TGCGCCAGCTATAACCCAGGGGGCGGCAACTATGGCTACACCTTC
TRBJ2-2 | . | TRBV5-1 | . | CASSSALGGGTGELFF | TGCGCCAGCAGCTCGGCCCTTGGGGGCGGCACCGGGGAGCTGTTTTTT
TRBJ2-3 | TRBD2 | TRBV7-2 | . | CASSRTSGGSDTQYF | TGTGCCAGCAGCCGGACTAGCGGGGGGTCAGATACGCAGTATTTT
TRBJ1-4 | . | TRBV7-6 | . | CASSPSPPATNEKLFF | TGTGCCAGCAGCCCCTCCCCTCCTGCAACTAATGAAAAACTGTTTTTT
TRBJ2-3 | . | TRBV14 | . | CASSSGRMQYF | TGTGCCAGCAGTTCAGGGCGGATGCAGTATTTT
TRBJ1-6 | TRBD1 | TRBV3-1/TRBV3-2 | . | CASSQVTGGNSPLHF | TGTGCCAGCAGCCAAGTAACAGGGGGTAATTCACCCCTCCACTTT
TRBJ1-4 | TRBD1 | TRBV30 | . | CAWSVPGTGEKLFF | TGTGCCTGGAGTGTACCCGGGACAGGTGAAAAACTGTTTTTT